This TCR beta chain was sequenced for a study of T cells in Graves' hyperthyroidism and ophthalmopathy. Study-level results: Progression to ophthalmopathy was predicted a median of 6.5 months early. Stable hyperthyroidism was told apart from ophthalmopathy by a model built on 13 V-J features.

The J segment lost 3 bases and the V segment lost 11 bases, leaving 10 bases of the junction unmatched. Germline loops: CDR1 LNHNV, CDR2 YYDKDF (reference sequence). This CDR3 is built from 14 residues. Notes on this clonotype: Its antigen is unidentified.

From RNA transcripts, TCR beta CDR3 regions were amplified. HTBI primers were used for first-round RT-PCR of the TCR CDR3. TCRdb re-called the multiplex PCR reads through MiXCR, storing one row per CDR3 protein. The sample lists about 690,000 distinct CDR3 sequences, roughly 17% occurring once. Absent ophthalmopathy progression within 18 months defined stable Graves' hyperthyroidism. The material sequenced was blood. The receptor was derived from a man between 50 and 59 years old with Graves' hyperthyroidism. The chain links TRBV15 to TRBJ2-3; the match to TRBD2 covers 8 bases. As DNA, the CDR3 is TGTGCCGCCGGGAGGCCGGGGGGGACAGATACGCAGTATTTT. Translated: CAAGRPGGTDTQYF.